Following are 19 T cell receptor beta chains from one sample sequenced in a study of cytomegalovirus exposure and HLA in healthy donors. The protocol was immunoSEQ multiplex PCR, while the TCRdb copy is restricted to in-frame clones and leaves out a portion. The sample lists approximately 150,000 clones; more than 75% were seen once. Sequencing was done on a sample of PBMCs. The receptors originated from a woman aged 30 to 39 in good health and CMV-seronegative.

This sequence joins TRBV6-5 and TRBJ2-3; TRBD2 aligns across 8 bases. Germline V gives CDR1 MNHEY, CDR2 SVGAGI. V lost 2 bases to trimming and J lost 2 bases; unmatched junction nucleotides: 6. The CDR3 runs to 16 residues. CDR3 sequence reads: CASSYQAGGYTDTQYF. CDR3 nucleotide sequence: TGTGCCAGCAGTTACCAGGCGGGGGGCTACACAGATACGCAGTATTTT.

The chain joins TRBV27 to TRBJ2-1; 9 nucleotides align to TRBD2. CDR1 and CDR2 (germline): MNHEY, SMNVEV (reference sequence). The V and J ends lost 5 bases and 0 bases, in that order; junction bases with no gene match: 8. The CDR3 totals 17 residues. DNA of the CDR3: TGTGCCAGCAGTCGGGGGCTAGCGGGGAGCTCCTACAATGAGCAGTTCTTC. Protein sequence: CASSRGLAGSSYNEQFF.

The chain employs TRBV6-6 and TRBJ1-2, with D maybe TRBD1 (5 bases). Deletions cut 6 bases from V and 7 bases from J, with 9 bases between. This CDR3 is built from 11 residues. CDR1 and CDR2 from the germline V gene are MNHNY and SVGAGI (reference sequence). This CDR3 is CASRGVSGYTF. The CDR3 nucleotides are TGTGCCAGCAGAGGGGTTTCTGGCTACACCTTC.

The V and J genes are TRBV4-2 and TRBJ2-5, with D possibly TRBD2 on 5 matching bases. The CDR3 spans 13 residues. Germline lookup yields CDR1 LGHNA and CDR2 YNFKEQ. The V end was cut by 1 base, the J end by 8 bases, with 11 bases between. This chain's CDR3 is CASSQALADTQYF. The CDR3, as DNA: TGTGCCAGCAGCCAAGCTCTAGCTGATACCCAGTACTTC.

In its sample, this clone was seen once. J is TRBJ2-1 and V is TRBV6-1, with TRBD2 matching 9 bases. CDR3 length: 20 residues. V lost 1 base and J lost 9; bases outside the gene matches: 22. Germline CDR1 reads MNHNS; CDR2 reads SASEGT. The DNA for the CDR3 is TGTGCCAGCAGTGAAGTGGGTAGCGGGGGTGGGTTCGGCTGGGTCACTGAGCAGTTCTTC. This gives the protein CASSEVGSGGGFGWVTEQFF.

This clone was seen a handful of times. The rearrangement uses TRBV5-4 and TRBJ1-1; a weak D match, TRBD1 (6 bases). V shed 4 bases and J shed 0 bases, with 22 bases lying between them. Germline loops: CDR1 SGHNT, CDR2 YYREEE (reference sequence). The CDR3 is 18 residues long. DNA for the CDR3: TGTGCCAGCAGCCCCCGGGGGGCGGGTGTCATCCTGAACACTGAAGCTTTCTTT. This codes for CASSPRGAGVILNTEAFF.

V is TRBV5-1 and J is TRBJ2-7; 9 bases agree with TRBD1. The germline gives CDR1 SGHRS, CDR2 YFSETQ. This CDR3 has 14 amino acids. The J segment lost 2 bases and the V segment lost 3 bases, leaving 3 bases of the junction unmatched. The CDR3 reads CASSWDRAAYEQYF. CDR3 nucleotides: TGCGCCAGCAGCTGGGACAGGGCCGCCTACGAGCAGTACTTC. Looking up the rest from reference TRBV5-1 and TRBJ2-7 gives the full variable domain: KAGVTQTPRYLIKTRGQQVTLSCSPISGHRSVSWYQQTPGQGLQFLFEYFSETQRNKGNFPGRFSGRQFSNSRSEMNVSTLELGDSALYLCASSWDRAAYEQYFGPGTRLTVT.

V usage is TRBV7-8 and J usage is TRBJ2-2; possibly TRBD1 for D (5 bases). The CDR3 consists of 16 residues. In germline, CDR1 is SGHVS, CDR2 FQNEAQ. V was shortened by 1 base and J by 3 bases, with 12 bases between the two germline ends. This CDR3 reads CASSLVMLGDTGELFF. In nucleotides, the CDR3 is TGTGCCAGCAGCTTAGTTATGTTAGGGGACACCGGGGAGCTGTTTTTT.

The rearrangement joins TRBV4-1 to TRBJ1-3; tentatively, D is TRBD1 (6 bases). Germline V gene lookup returns CDR1 MGHRA and CDR2 YSYEKL. Between the trimmed V and J ends, which lost 4 bases and 7 bases, there was a span of 14 bases. CDR3 length equals 14 residues. CDR3 sequence: CASSPEGVGNTIYF. The CDR3 coding sequence is TGCGCCAGCAGCCCCGAGGGGGTTGGGAACACCATATATTTT.

V usage is TRBV30 and J usage is TRBJ1-3; D is unresolved. CDR1 and CDR2 (germline): GTSNPN, SVGIG (reference sequence). Trimming shortened V by 0 bases and J by 2 bases, and 11 bases separated the two germline ends. This CDR3 has 15 residues. CDR3 bases: TGTGCCTGGAGTGTATTGCGCGCGGCTGGAAACACCATATATTTT. Protein sequence: CAWSVLRAAGNTIYF.

V is TRBV5-1 and J is TRBJ2-1; 9 positions match TRBD1. The CDR3 totals 15 residues. CDR1 and CDR2 (germline): SGHRS, YFSETQ. V trimming: 4 bases; J trimming: 6 bases; junction bases outside the gene matches: 8. CDR3 bases: TGCGCCAGCAGCCACGGGACAGGGACAGGCAATGAGCAGTTCTTC. This codes for CASSHGTGTGNEQFF.

The chain has TRBV5-6 and TRBJ2-3; tentative D call: TRBD1 (6 bases). This CDR3 region has 15 residues. Trimming removed 3 bases from V and 5 bases from J, with 16 bases in between. Germline V gene sequence: CDR1 SGHDT, CDR2 YYEEEE. CDR3 sequence (DNA): TGTGCCAGCAGCTCAACAGGGAGTGATAGAGATACGCAGTATTTT. Protein sequence: CASSSTGSDRDTQYF. Complete variable domain (other parts from reference TRBV5-6 and TRBJ2-3): DAGVTQSPTHLIKTRGQQVTLRCSPKSGHDTVSWYQQALGQGPQFIFQYYEEEERQRGNFPDRFSGHQFPNYSSELNVNALLLGDSALYLCASSSTGSDRDTQYFGPGTRLTVL.

The rearrangement uses TRBV7-9 and TRBJ2-7, with D possibly matching TRBD1 (6 bases). V was cut by 5 bases and J by 5 bases, with 16 bases left in between. The CDR3 contains 14 residues. Germline-derived CDR1 and CDR2 are SEHNR and FQNEAQ (reference sequence). This CDR3 is CASSISSKGDEQYF. The CDR3 DNA reads TGTGCCAGCAGCATTAGCTCGAAGGGGGACGAGCAGTACTTC.

This sequence joins TRBV27 and TRBJ2-7; 9 bases align to TRBD1. Germline assignment: CDR1 MNHEY and CDR2 SMNVEV (reference sequence). The junction had 5 bases not matched to a gene; V was cut back by 5 bases and J by 3 bases. There are 14 residues in the CDR3. The CDR3 DNA follows: TGTGCCAGCAGTCCCCAGGGACAGGGCTACGAGCAGTACTTC. This translates into CASSPQGQGYEQYF.

V and J are TRBV30 and TRBJ2-7, with D uncertain. Germline CDR1 GTSNPN, CDR2 SVGIG (reference sequence). The CDR3 is 13 amino acids. V lost 1 base and J 5 bases, leaving 12 bases between the germline ends. This CDR3 is CAWSGHPEDEQYF. The DNA of the CDR3 is TGTGCCTGGAGTGGCCACCCTGAGGACGAGCAGTACTTC.

The chain employs TRBV2 and TRBJ1-2, with D possibly matching TRBD1 (6 bases). Per germline, CDR1 SNHLY and CDR2 FYNNEI. V was shortened by 6 bases and J by 8 bases, with 13 bases between the two germline ends. This CDR3 is 12 amino acids long. CDR3 DNA sequence: TGTGCCAGCAGGGGGGGGCTTGAAGGCTACACCTTC. Encoded protein: CASRGGLEGYTF.

This clone came up a few times. The J gene is TRBJ1-3, the V gene TRBV20-1; D unclear. The ends were cut back, 3 bases at V and 6 bases at J, with 6 bases in the middle. In germline, CDR1 is DFQATT, CDR2 SNEGSKA (reference sequence). The length of the CDR3 is 11 residues. The CDR3 loop reads CSASTVNTIYF. The CDR3, as DNA: TGCAGTGCTAGTACGGTAAACACCATATATTTT.

This chain joins TRBV14 and TRBJ1-1, with D possibly matching TRBD1 (5 bases). There are 13 residues in the CDR3. The V end was cut by 1 base, the J end by 11 bases, with 14 bases between. The germline gives CDR1 SGHDN, CDR2 FVKESK. The CDR3: CASSQGGGLAAFF. CDR3 nucleotide sequence: TGTGCCAGCAGCCAAGGCGGGGGTTTGGCGGCTTTCTTT.

A single count supports this clone. The chain combines TRBV9 with TRBJ2-7; a weak D match, TRBD1 (6 bases). Germline V CDR1 and CDR2: SGDLS, YYNGEE. CDR3 length: 15 amino acids. V was shortened by 2 bases and J by 0 bases, with 12 bases between the two germline ends. CDR3 DNA: TGTGCCAGCAGCGTGCTACCAGGGGACTCCTACGAGCAGTACTTC. As protein: CASSVLPGDSYEQYF.